This entry describes one TCR beta chain. Use of 60 Vbeta and 13 Jbeta primers characterized the PCR. Repertoires were generated with immunoSEQ multiplex PCR, while TCRdb's copy carries only in-frame clones and drops some. The table lists 60,000 to 70,000 clones, around 80% of them singletons, with around 4.2% in the top ten. V lost 6 bases, J lost 1 base, and 13 bases lay in between. CDR1 is MNHNS and CDR2 is SASEGT in the germline V gene. The CDR3 extends over 15 amino acids. This sample stems from a study of cytomegalovirus exposure and HLA in healthy donors. The gene calls are TRBV6-1 and TRBJ1-5; D unclear. Sequenced material: PBMCs. The sequence was obtained from a woman younger than 45 in good health and CMV-seronegative. CDR3 DNA: TGTGCCAGCAGCCCCTCACAGTTAAGCAATCAGCCCCAGCATTTT. Its protein is CASSPSQLSNQPQHF.